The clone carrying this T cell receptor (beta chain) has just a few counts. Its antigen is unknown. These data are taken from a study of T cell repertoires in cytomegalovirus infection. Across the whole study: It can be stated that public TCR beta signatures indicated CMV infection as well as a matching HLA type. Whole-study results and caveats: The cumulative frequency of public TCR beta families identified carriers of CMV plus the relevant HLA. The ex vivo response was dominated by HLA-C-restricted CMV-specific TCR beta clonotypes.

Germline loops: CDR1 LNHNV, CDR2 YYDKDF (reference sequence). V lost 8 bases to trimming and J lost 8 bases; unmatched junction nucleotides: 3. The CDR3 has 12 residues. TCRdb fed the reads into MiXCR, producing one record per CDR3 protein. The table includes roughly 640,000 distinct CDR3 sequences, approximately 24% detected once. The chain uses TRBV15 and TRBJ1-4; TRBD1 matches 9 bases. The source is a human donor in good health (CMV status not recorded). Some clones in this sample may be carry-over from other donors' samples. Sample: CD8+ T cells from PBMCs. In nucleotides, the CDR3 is TGTGCCACCCGGGACAGGGTGGAAAAACTGTTTTTT. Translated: CATRDRVEKLFF.